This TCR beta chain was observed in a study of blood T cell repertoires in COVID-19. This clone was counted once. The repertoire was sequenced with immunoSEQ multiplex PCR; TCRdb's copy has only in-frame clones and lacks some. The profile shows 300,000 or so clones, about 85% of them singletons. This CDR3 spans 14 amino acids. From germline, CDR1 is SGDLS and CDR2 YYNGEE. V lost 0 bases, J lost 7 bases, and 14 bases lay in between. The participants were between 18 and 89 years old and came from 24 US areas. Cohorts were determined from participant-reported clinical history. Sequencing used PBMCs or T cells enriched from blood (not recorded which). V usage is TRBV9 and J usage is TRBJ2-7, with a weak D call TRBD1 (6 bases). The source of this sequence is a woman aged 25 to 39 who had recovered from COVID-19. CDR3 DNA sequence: TGTGCCAGCAGCGTAGCACAGGGCGAAGGGGAGCAGTACTTC. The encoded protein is CASSVAQGEGEQYF. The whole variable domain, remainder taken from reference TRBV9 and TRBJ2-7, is DSGVTQTPKHLITATGQRVTLRCSPRSGDLSVYWYQQSLDQGLQFLIQYYNGEERAKGNILERFSAQQFPDLHSELNLSSLELGDSALYFCASSVAQGEGEQYFGPGTRLTVT.